One and the same sample provided the 24 T cell receptor beta chains below, sequenced in a study of cytomegalovirus exposure and HLA in healthy donors. Only in-frame clones appear in the TCRdb table, and some are missing; sequencing was by immunoSEQ multiplex PCR. The profile covers over 50,000 clones, with almost 95% appearing a single time and 5.3% taken by the ten largest. Sequenced input: PBMCs. The receptors shown here come from a man between 18 and 29 years old in good health and CMV-seropositive.

V usage is TRBV7-9 and J usage is TRBJ1-5; 9 nucleotides match TRBD1. Germline lookup yields CDR1 SEHNR and CDR2 FQNEAQ (reference sequence). The ends lost 1 base at V and 7 bases at J; junction bases unmatched: 14. CDR3 length equals 18 residues. The CDR3 region is CASSLGGVGQGWAQPQHF. DNA of the CDR3: TGTGCCAGCAGCTTAGGGGGTGTCGGACAGGGGTGGGCGCAGCCCCAGCATTTT.

The rearrangement uses TRBV6-1 and TRBJ2-5; 7 nucleotides line up with TRBD2. V dropped 3 bases and J dropped 5; count of bases not matched to a gene: 6. Germline loops: CDR1 MNHNS, CDR2 SASEGT. CDR3 length: 14 amino acids. The CDR3 DNA sequence: TGTGCCAGCAGTGATAGCGGGCTCCGGGAGACCCAGTACTTC. Its translation: CASSDSGLRETQYF.

The chain carries TRBV5-1 and TRBJ2-7; 10 nucleotides agree with TRBD2. Germline lookup yields CDR1 SGHRS and CDR2 YFSETQ. CDR3 size: 15 residues. Losses at the gene ends were 0 bases for V and 6 bases for J; bases not matched to a gene: 6. CDR3 amino acids: CASSLALASGSEQYF. In nucleotides, the CDR3 is TGCGCCAGCAGCTTGGCCCTGGCTAGCGGGAGCGAGCAGTACTTC.

V gene TRBV5-6 combines with J gene TRBJ1-1; 8 bases align to TRBD1. V shed 2 bases and J 3 bases; nucleotides not matched to a gene: 3. The CDR3 has 14 amino acids. Germline CDR1 SGHDT, CDR2 YYEEEE. The CDR3 bases are TGTGCCAGCAGCTTCCCAGGGGGCCACACTGAAGCTTTCTTT. It codes for CASSFPGGHTEAFF. Looking up the rest from reference TRBV5-6 and TRBJ1-1 gives the full variable domain: DAGVTQSPTHLIKTRGQQVTLRCSPKSGHDTVSWYQQALGQGPQFIFQYYEEEERQRGNFPDRFSGHQFPNYSSELNVNALLLGDSALYLCASSFPGGHTEAFFGQGTRLTVV.

V usage is TRBV5-4 and J usage is TRBJ2-1; TRBD2 matches at 13 bases. The CDR3 totals 17 residues. Germline trimming cut 0 bases from V and 8 bases from J; bases unmatched to any gene: 8. Germline V gives CDR1 SGHNT, CDR2 YYREEE (reference sequence). For the CDR3, the DNA is TGTGCCAGCAGCTTGGGACTAGCGGGAGGAGTAGGCGATGAGCAGTTCTTC. Translated: CASSLGLAGGVGDEQFF. The full variable domain, its missing parts supplied by reference TRBV5-4 and TRBJ2-1, is ETGVTQSPTHLIKTRGQQVTLRCSSQSGHNTVSWYQQALGQGPQFIFQYYREEENGRGNFPPRFSGLQFPNYSSELNVNALELDDSALYLCASSLGLAGGVGDEQFFGPGTRLTVL.

The chain carries TRBV19 and TRBJ1-1; the match to TRBD1 covers 11 bases. This CDR3 region has 18 residues. V was pared by 1 base and J by 0 bases, with 7 bases of the junction left unmatched. CDR1 and CDR2 from the germline V gene are LNHDA and SQIVND (reference sequence). The CDR3 DNA reads TGTGCCAGTAGTATAGTGGGACAGGGGGAACTCATGAACACTGAAGCTTTCTTT. This translates into CASSIVGQGELMNTEAFF.

The CDR3 DNA follows: TGTGCCGCGCGGGGAATACACGGCACAGATACGCAGTATTTT. It codes for CAARGIHGTDTQYF. This chain links TRBV28 with TRBJ2-3; TRBD2 might be the D (6 bases). The V end lost 11 bases, the J end lost 1 base, and 16 bases lay between the germline ends. The germline V gene has CDR1 MDHEN and CDR2 SYDVKM. The length of the CDR3 is 14 residues.

The rearrangement uses TRBV18 and TRBJ2-7; TRBD2 matches at 12 bases. Germline V gene sequence: CDR1 KGHSH, CDR2 LQKENI. Trimming removed 4 bases from V and 2 bases from J; junction bases left unmatched: 3. This CDR3 region has 15 residues. The CDR3, as DNA: TGTGCCAGCTCACTCGGACTAGCGGGAACCTACGAGCAGTACTTC. This encodes CASSLGLAGTYEQYF.

The V call is TRBV7-2, the J call TRBJ2-1; 8 bases match TRBD2. CDR3 length: 12 amino acids. With 0 bases clipped from V and 12 bases from J, the junction kept 1 base outside the gene matches. The V gene's germline CDR1 is SGHTA and CDR2 FQGNSA. CDR3 sequence (DNA): TGTGCCAGCAGCTTAGCCCTAGCGGGGCAGTTCTTC. This sequence encodes CASSLALAGQFF.

The genes are TRBV19 and TRBJ1-2; D remains ambiguous. CDR3 length: 15 amino acids. The V gene lost 3 bases and the J gene lost 5 bases, with 16 bases spanning the gap. Germline V CDR1 and CDR2: LNHDA, SQIVND (reference sequence). In DNA, the CDR3 is TGTGCCAGTAGTATCGAGACGGCCGCGGGGTATGGCTACACCTTC. Protein: CASSIETAAGYGYTF.

CDR3 amino acids: CASSGLAEGTDTQYF. The CDR3 DNA reads TGTGCCAGCAGCGGACTAGCGGAAGGCACAGATACGCAGTATTTT. V gene TRBV28 combines with J gene TRBJ2-3; 10 bases match TRBD2. Germline V gene sequence: CDR1 MDHEN, CDR2 SYDVKM. V dropped 6 bases and J dropped 1; count of bases not matched to a gene: 4. There are 15 residues in the CDR3.

The chain recombines TRBV7-6 with TRBJ2-7, with 9 bases matching TRBD2. After removal of 5 bases from V and 3 bases from J, the junction contained 8 bases not matched to a gene. The CDR3 is 15 residues long. The V gene's germline CDR1 is SGHVS and CDR2 FNYEAQ. CDR3 DNA sequence: TGTGCCAGCAGCCCGGGGAGTAGCGGGAGCTACGAGCAGTACTTC. Its translation is CASSPGSSGSYEQYF. Using reference TRBV7-6 and TRBJ2-7 for the parts outside the CDR3, the full variable domain is GAGVSQSPRYKVTKRGQDVALRCDPISGHVSLYWYRQALGQGPEFLTYFNYEAQQDKSGLPNDRFSAERPEGSISTLTIQRTEQRDSAMYRCASSPGSSGSYEQYFGPGTRLTVT.

This clone occurred once. The V call is TRBV30, the J call TRBJ1-5; 7 bases map to TRBD1. The germline CDR1 and CDR2 sequences are GTSNPN and SVGIG (reference sequence). J lost 2 bases, V lost 5 bases, and 15 bases had no gene match. The CDR3 spans 17 residues. The CDR3 loop is CAWPVGSPGTGNQPQHF. CDR3 coding DNA: TGTGCCTGGCCTGTGGGATCCCCCGGGACAGGCAATCAGCCCCAGCATTTT.

DNA of the CDR3: TGTGCCTGGACCCGGTGGGGACAGGCTACAGATACGCAGTATTTT. Protein sequence: CAWTRWGQATDTQYF. The chain couples TRBV30 to TRBJ2-3, with 8 bases identical to TRBD1. The CDR3 has 15 residues. Germline V gene lookup returns CDR1 GTSNPN and CDR2 SVGIG (reference sequence). Germline trimming cut 4 bases from V and 3 bases from J; bases unmatched to any gene: 9.

V usage is TRBV4-1 and J usage is TRBJ2-7; the match to TRBD1 covers 7 bases. The CDR3 totals 14 residues. From germline, CDR1 is MGHRA and CDR2 YSYEKL. After removal of 0 bases from V and 4 bases from J, the junction contained 3 bases not matched to a gene. CDR3 region: CASSQENRGYEQYF. The CDR3 coding sequence is TGCGCCAGCAGCCAAGAAAACAGGGGTTACGAGCAGTACTTC.

The chain has TRBV9 and TRBJ1-4; 7 bases match TRBD1. V dropped 3 bases and J dropped 5; count of bases not matched to a gene: 4. This CDR3 comprises 14 residues. CDR1 is SGDLS and CDR2 is YYNGEE in the germline V gene. The CDR3 coding sequence is TGTGCCAGCAGCGCGACAGGGCAAAATGAAAAACTGTTTTTT. It yields the protein CASSATGQNEKLFF.

The chain joins TRBV20-1 to TRBJ2-7; weak D call: TRBD2 (5 bases). The CDR3 length is 11 residues. CDR1 DFQATT and CDR2 SNEGSKA come from the germline V gene (reference sequence). V gave up 6 bases and J gave up 7 bases, with 13 bases separating them. The CDR3 loop is CSAAPPGEQYF. CDR3 nucleotide sequence: TGCAGTGCGGCGCCCCCGGGGGAGCAGTACTTC.

This rearrangement joins TRBV19 to TRBJ2-7; 7 nucleotides align to TRBD2. CDR3 length equals 14 residues. Germline CDR1 is LNHDA and CDR2 is SQIVND (reference sequence). The V and J ends lost 3 bases and 5 bases, in that order; junction bases with no gene match: 7. For the CDR3, the DNA is TGTGCCAGTAGTATGGGAGGGAGTTTCAACGAGCAGTACTTC. This gives the protein CASSMGGSFNEQYF.

This clone was observed a single time. The chain recombines TRBV19 with TRBJ1-5; the D gene is possibly TRBD1 (5 bases). CDR3 length: 16 amino acids. Trimming took 3 bases from V and 1 from J, leaving 13 bases between them. The germline V gene encodes CDR1 LNHDA and CDR2 SQIVND (reference sequence). The CDR3 loop is CASSMVRGSSNQPQHF. As DNA, the CDR3 is TGTGCCAGTAGTATGGTTAGGGGTTCCAGCAATCAGCCCCAGCATTTT.

The CDR3 sequence is CASSLGLSYQQFF. CDR3 bases: TGTGCCAGCAGCTTAGGACTATCCTACCAGCAGTTCTTC. This chain uses TRBV7-9 with TRBJ2-1; possible D gene TRBD2, 5 bases. Germline V gene lookup returns CDR1 SEHNR and CDR2 FQNEAQ (reference sequence). The CDR3 is 13 amino acids. Trimming left V 1 base short and J 11 bases short, with 12 bases between.

The count of this clone is one. The genes are TRBV18 and TRBJ2-7; weak D call: TRBD2 (5 bases). The germline gives CDR1 KGHSH, CDR2 LQKENI. The CDR3 loop spans 14 amino acids. V lost 6 bases and J lost 6, with 18 bases in between. CDR3 sequence reads: CASSPGTARGEQYF. CDR3 coding DNA: TGTGCCAGCTCCCCGGGAACTGCGCGTGGCGAGCAGTACTTC.

CDR3 sequence (DNA): TGCGCCAGCAGCTTGGCTTTGCGGGAGTCTAGCGGGAGTTACGAGCAGTACTTC. Amino acids: CASSLALRESSGSYEQYF. The rearrangement joins TRBV5-1 to TRBJ2-7, with TRBD2 identical over 10 bases. The CDR3 sequence is 18 residues long. In germline, CDR1 is SGHRS, CDR2 YFSETQ. The J segment lost 4 bases and the V segment lost 0 bases, leaving 13 bases of the junction unmatched.

This rearrangement joins TRBV5-1 to TRBJ1-4; a weak D match, TRBD1 (5 bases). CDR1 SGHRS and CDR2 YFSETQ come from the germline V gene. Trimming stripped 4 bases from V and 0 bases from J, with 10 bases between. CDR3 size: 15 residues. Here the CDR3 reads CASSPQGSTNEKLFF. In nucleotides, the CDR3 is TGCGCCAGCAGCCCCCAGGGATCAACTAATGAAAAACTGTTTTTT.

The V gene is TRBV11-2, the J gene TRBJ2-1; TRBD1 matches at 8 bases. After removal of 0 bases from V and 6 bases from J, the junction contained 4 bases not matched to a gene. The germline V gene encodes CDR1 SGHAT and CDR2 FQNNGV. CDR3 size: 15 residues. The CDR3 nucleotides read TGTGCCAGCAGCTTAGAGGCAGGGGGCTTCAATGAGCAGTTCTTC. It is translated as CASSLEAGGFNEQFF.